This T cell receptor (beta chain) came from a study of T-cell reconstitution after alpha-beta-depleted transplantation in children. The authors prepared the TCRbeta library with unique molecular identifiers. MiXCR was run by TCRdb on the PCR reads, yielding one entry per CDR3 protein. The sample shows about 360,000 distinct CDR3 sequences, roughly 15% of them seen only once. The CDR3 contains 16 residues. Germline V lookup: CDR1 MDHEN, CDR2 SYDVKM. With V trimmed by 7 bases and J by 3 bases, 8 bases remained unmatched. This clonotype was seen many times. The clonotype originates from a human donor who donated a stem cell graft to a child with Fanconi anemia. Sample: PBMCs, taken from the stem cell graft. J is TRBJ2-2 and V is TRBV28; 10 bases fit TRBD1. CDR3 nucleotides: TGTGCCAGCACCTTAGCTGGGACAGGGGACACCGGGGAGCTGTTTTTT. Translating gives CASTLAGTGDTGELFF.